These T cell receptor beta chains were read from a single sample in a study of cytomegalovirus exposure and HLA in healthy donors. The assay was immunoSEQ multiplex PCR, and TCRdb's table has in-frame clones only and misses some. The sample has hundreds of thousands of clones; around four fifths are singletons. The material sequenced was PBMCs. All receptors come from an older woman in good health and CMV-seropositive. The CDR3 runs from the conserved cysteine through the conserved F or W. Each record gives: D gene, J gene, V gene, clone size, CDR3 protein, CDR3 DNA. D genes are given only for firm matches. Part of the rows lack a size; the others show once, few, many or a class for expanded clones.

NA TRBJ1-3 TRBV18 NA CASSLRSGASSSGNTIYF TGTGCCAGCTCACTCCGGTCAGGGGCGTCGAGCTCTGGAAACACCATATATTTT
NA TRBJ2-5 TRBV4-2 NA CASSQVGEQYF TGTGCCAGCAGCCAAGTCGGTGAGCAGTACTTC
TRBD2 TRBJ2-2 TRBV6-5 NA CASGSGSNTGELFF TGTGCCAGCGGTAGCGGGAGTAACACCGGGGAGCTGTTTTTT
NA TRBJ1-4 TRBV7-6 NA CASSRTGGPRANEKLFF TGTGCCAGCAGCCGGACGGGGGGGCCTAGGGCTAATGAAAAACTGTTTTTT
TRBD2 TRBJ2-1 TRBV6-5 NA CASIRLAGKYEQFF TGTGCCAGCATCCGACTAGCGGGAAAGTATGAGCAGTTCTTC
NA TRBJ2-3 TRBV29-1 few CSVDEGTDTQYF TGCAGCGTTGACGAGGGTACAGATACGCAGTATTTT
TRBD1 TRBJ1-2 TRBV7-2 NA CASSPTGFYGYTF TGTGCCAGCAGCCCGACAGGGTTCTATGGCTACACCTTC
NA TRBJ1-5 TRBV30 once CAWSSQVNQPQHF TGTGCCTGGAGTTCACAGGTCAATCAGCCCCAGCATTTT
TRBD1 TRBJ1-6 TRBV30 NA CAWTRGVNSPLHF TGTGCCTGGACCAGGGGGGTAAATTCACCCCTCCACTTT
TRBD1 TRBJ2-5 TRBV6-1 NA CASSEVRQGETQYF TGTGCCAGCAGTGAAGTGAGACAGGGAGAGACCCAGTACTTC
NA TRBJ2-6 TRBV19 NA CASQGGRDSGANVLTF TGTGCCAGCCAGGGGGGAAGGGACTCTGGGGCCAACGTCCTGACTTTC
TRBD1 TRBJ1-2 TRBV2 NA CASSGRTGGSPRIYGYTF TGTGCCAGCAGTGGAAGGACAGGGGGCTCCCCTCGGATCTATGGCTACACCTTC
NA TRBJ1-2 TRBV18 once CASSSNRVRNQGGYTF TGTGCCAGCTCGTCAAACCGGGTCCGAAATCAGGGCGGCTACACCTTC
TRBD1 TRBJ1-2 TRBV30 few CAWGQGYGYTF TGTGCCTGGGGACAGGGGTATGGCTACACCTTC
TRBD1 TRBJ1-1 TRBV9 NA CASSGPQGAPEAFF TGTGCCAGCAGCGGGCCACAGGGGGCTCCTGAAGCTTTCTTT
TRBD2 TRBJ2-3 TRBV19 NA CASSISGPISTDTQYF TGTGCCAGTAGTATTAGCGGGCCTATTAGCACAGATACGCAGTATTTT
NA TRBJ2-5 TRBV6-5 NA CASSYGGSRETQYF TGTGCCAGCAGTTACGGAGGGTCCCGGGAGACCCAGTACTTC
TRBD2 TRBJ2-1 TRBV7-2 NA CASSLARAGGRSSYNEQFF TGTGCCAGCAGCTTAGCGAGAGCGGGAGGCCGAAGCTCCTACAATGAGCAGTTCTTC
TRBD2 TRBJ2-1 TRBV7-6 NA CASSLGHLGLVFGGEQFF TGTGCCAGCAGCCTGGGACATTTGGGACTAGTATTTGGGGGAGAGCAGTTCTTC
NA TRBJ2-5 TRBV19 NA CASARAGPETQYF TGTGCCAGTGCCCGGGCAGGGCCCGAGACCCAGTACTTC
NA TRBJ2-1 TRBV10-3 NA CAITAASMGEQFF TGTGCCATCACTGCAGCTAGCATGGGTGAGCAGTTCTTC
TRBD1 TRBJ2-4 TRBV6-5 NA CASKGTGLAKNIQYF TGTGCCAGTAAAGGGACAGGGCTCGCCAAAAACATTCAGTACTTC
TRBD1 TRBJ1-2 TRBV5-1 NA CASSWTGGEGYTF TGCGCCAGCAGCTGGACAGGGGGAGAAGGCTACACCTTC